The 21 T cell receptor beta chains below all came from one sample that was sequenced in a study of early T cells in non-severe SARS-CoV-2 infection. TCRdb re-analysed the 5' RACE reads in MiXCR, keeping a single row per CDR3 protein. This table has approximately 65,000 distinct CDR3 sequences, 9.5% to 13% appearing once. What was sequenced was whole blood. The source is an adult who was a healthcare worker with PCR-confirmed SARS-CoV-2 infection or an uninfected control (not recorded which).

This clonotype has ten or more counts. The V gene is TRBV27, the J gene TRBJ2-3; no definite D call. CDR3 length: 15 amino acids. V lost 6 bases and J 3 bases, leaving 16 bases between the germline ends. Germline CDR1 is MNHEY and CDR2 is SMNVEV (reference sequence). CDR3 protein: CASRREVSATDTQYF. Written as DNA, the CDR3 is TGTGCCAGCAGGAGAGAAGTTTCAGCTACAGATACGCAGTATTTT.

This clonotype was seen a handful of times. V is TRBV6-5 and J is TRBJ2-7; either TRBD1 or TRBD2 may supply D (5 bases each). The CDR3 has 13 amino acids. Trimming took 2 bases from V and 6 from J, leaving 11 bases between them. Germline V gives CDR1 MNHEY, CDR2 SVGAGI. In nucleotides, the CDR3 is TGTGCCAGCAGTTACGGGGCAGGGAGCGAGCAGTACTTC. Residues: CASSYGAGSEQYF.

The chain couples TRBV6-2 or TRBV6-3 to TRBJ2-6; D is possibly TRBD1 or TRBD2 (5 bases each). Between the trimmed V and J ends, which lost 6 bases and 4 bases, there was a span of 10 bases. Germline assignment: CDR1 MNHEY and CDR2 SVGEGT. This CDR3 region has 14 residues. CDR3 in amino acids: CASSWGPGANVLTF. In DNA, the CDR3 is TGTGCCAGCAGCTGGGGACCCGGGGCCAACGTCCTGACTTTC.

This clonotype was detected only a few times. The genes are TRBV9 and TRBJ2-1; D might be TRBD1 (6 bases). Per germline, CDR1 SGDLS and CDR2 YYNGEE. V lost 4 bases and J 7 bases, leaving 15 bases between the germline ends. The CDR3 is 14 residues long. CDR3 DNA: TGTGCCAGCAGCTCCACTCCAGGGGTGAATGAGCAGTTCTTC. Translating gives CASSSTPGVNEQFF.

This clonotype was counted ten times or more. The chain couples TRBV10-3 to TRBJ2-7; 8 bases fit TRBD2. The CDR3 has 14 residues. Germline-derived CDR1 and CDR2 are ENHRY and SYGVKD. The trim removed 7 bases at V and 3 bases at J, leaving 8 bases unmatched. Here the CDR3 DNA reads TGTGCCATCACCTCTAGCGGGTCAAACTACGAGCAGTACTTC. Protein: CAITSSGSNYEQYF.

This clonotype has ten or more counts. The V call is TRBV9, the J call TRBJ2-7; D is uncertain. The CDR3 totals 11 residues. The V gene's germline CDR1 is SGDLS and CDR2 YYNGEE. V was cut by 6 bases and J by 6 bases, with 10 bases left in between. The chain's CDR3 is CASIGVGEQYF. The DNA for the CDR3 is TGTGCCAGCATCGGAGTGGGCGAGCAGTACTTC.

This clonotype came up many times. V gene TRBV6-6 combines with J gene TRBJ1-2; D gene uncertain. V was clipped by 2 bases and J by 8 bases, with 18 bases between them. Germline V gene lookup returns CDR1 MNHNY and CDR2 SVGAGI (reference sequence). CDR3 length equals 15 residues. In DNA form, the CDR3 reads TGTGCCAGCAGTTACGAGAACAACCCACGGGAGGGCTACACCTTC. It specifies CASSYENNPREGYTF.

The chain links TRBV6-6 to TRBJ2-5; no clear D. CDR1 and CDR2 (germline): MNHNY, SVGAGI (reference sequence). Between the trimmed V and J ends, which lost 2 bases and 1 base, there was a span of 5 bases. CDR3 length equals 13 residues. The CDR3 coding sequence is TGTGCCAGCAGTTACCGACTCCAAGAGACCCAGTACTTC. Translated: CASSYRLQETQYF.

The V and J genes are TRBV28 and TRBJ2-3; the D gene is possibly TRBD1 (5 bases). V shed 7 bases and J shed 10 bases, with 15 bases lying between them. Per the germline V gene, CDR1 is MDHEN and CDR2 is SYDVKM. This CDR3 contains 12 residues. CDR3: CASKGKPPSQYF. For the CDR3, the DNA is TGTGCCAGCAAGGGGAAGCCCCCCTCGCAGTATTTT.

This clonotype was recorded many times. The V call is TRBV4-1, the J call TRBJ2-5; 10 bases match TRBD2. After removal of 1 base from V and 2 bases from J, the junction contained 7 bases not matched to a gene. The germline gives CDR1 MGHRA, CDR2 YSYEKL. The CDR3 contains 17 residues. The CDR3 reads CASSQAYGTSAQETQYF. The CDR3 DNA sequence: TGCGCCAGCAGCCAAGCCTACGGGACTAGCGCTCAAGAGACCCAGTACTTC.

This clonotype appeared a few times. The rearrangement links TRBV6-5 to TRBJ2-2; D not resolved. CDR1 and CDR2 (germline): MNHEY, SVGAGI. CDR3 length: 14 amino acids. Trimming removed 4 bases at V and 1 base at J, with 7 bases between. The CDR3 nucleotides read TGTGCCAGCAGTTCCGCCCAGAACACCGGGGAGCTGTTTTTT. Its translation is CASSSAQNTGELFF.

This clonotype was recorded at least ten times. The rearrangement joins TRBV7-9 to TRBJ2-2, with 7 bases identical to TRBD2. V lost 3 bases, J lost 7 bases, and 5 bases stayed unmatched. Germline V gene data show CDR1 as SEHNR and CDR2 as FQNEAQ (reference sequence). This CDR3 has 14 residues. CDR3 sequence (DNA): TGTGCCAGCAGCTTTCTGCGGGAGAGCGGGGAGCTGTTTTTT. It codes for CASSFLRESGELFF. The complete variable domain, with remaining parts taken from reference TRBV7-9 and TRBJ2-2, reads DTGVSQNPRHKITKRGQNVTFRCDPISEHNRLYWYRQTLGQGPEFLTYFQNEAQLEKSRLLSDRFSAERPKGSFSTLEIQRTEQGDSAMYLCASSFLRESGELFFGEGSRLTVL.

The V gene is TRBV7-9, the J gene TRBJ2-1; D is uncertain. Deletions cut 8 bases from V and 7 bases from J, with 6 bases between. The CDR3 has 10 residues. Germline loops: CDR1 SEHNR, CDR2 FQNEAQ (reference sequence). The CDR3 nucleotides read TGTGCCAGCTACGAAAATGAGCAGTTCTTC. Translated: CASYENEQFF.

This clonotype showed up many times. CDR3 coding DNA: TGTGCCAGCAGCTACGACTACAATGAGCAGTTCTTC. Translating it yields CASSYDYNEQFF. The chain couples TRBV7-2 to TRBJ2-1; D unresolved. There are 12 residues in the CDR3. Trimming removed 4 bases at V and 3 bases at J, with 4 bases between. The germline V gene has CDR1 SGHTA and CDR2 FQGNSA.

This clonotype was picked up many times. J is TRBJ2-1 and V is TRBV7-9; 11 bases match TRBD2. J lost 6 bases, V lost 4 bases, and 5 bases had no gene match. Germline loops: CDR1 SEHNR, CDR2 FQNEAQ (reference sequence). The CDR3 consists of 15 residues. Here the CDR3 reads CASSSKLAGVNEQFF. In DNA form, the CDR3 reads TGTGCCAGCAGCTCCAAACTAGCGGGAGTCAATGAGCAGTTCTTC.

The sample holds many counts of this clonotype. The rearrangement links TRBV20-1 to TRBJ2-1; D not resolved. The V gene's germline CDR1 is DFQATT and CDR2 SNEGSKA (reference sequence). Trimming removed 1 base from V and 3 bases from J, with 4 bases in between. The CDR3 consists of 12 residues. CDR3: CSARGGYNEQFF. In DNA form, the CDR3 reads TGCAGTGCTAGAGGTGGCTACAATGAGCAGTTCTTC.

This clonotype appeared many times. The V call is TRBV3-1, the J call TRBJ2-7; perhaps TRBD2 as D (6 bases). Germline lookup yields CDR1 LGHDT and CDR2 YNNKEL (reference sequence). Trimming cost V 3 bases and J 7 bases, with 10 bases left between them. The CDR3 is 12 amino acids. The CDR3 bases are TGTGCCAGCAGCCAGACAAGCGGGGAGCAGTACTTC. Protein sequence: CASSQTSGEQYF.

This clonotype was counted at least ten times. The chain uses TRBV20-1 and TRBJ2-3; a possible D gene is TRBD1 (7 bases). This CDR3 region has 15 residues. The V gene's germline CDR1 is DFQATT and CDR2 SNEGSKA (reference sequence). V lost 6 bases and J 2 bases, leaving 18 bases between the germline ends. The CDR3 is CSAGGWDRYTDTQYF. CDR3 DNA: TGCAGTGCCGGGGGCTGGGACAGATACACAGATACGCAGTATTTT.

This clonotype has a handful of counts. This chain joins TRBV7-9 and TRBJ2-5; 9 positions match TRBD1. V shed 5 bases and J 2 bases; nucleotides not matched to a gene: 9. The CDR3 loop spans 16 amino acids. Germline V gene lookup returns CDR1 SEHNR and CDR2 FQNEAQ (reference sequence). CDR3 coding DNA: TGTGCCAGCAGCCAAGTCGGGACAGGGTTTCAAGAGACCCAGTACTTC. Its translation: CASSQVGTGFQETQYF.

This clonotype was recorded a few times. The chain has TRBV7-3 and TRBJ2-1, with 7 bases that match TRBD1. Per the germline V gene, CDR1 is SGHTA and CDR2 is FQGTGA. V shed 1 base, J shed 6 bases, and the junction held 3 bases outside the gene matches. The CDR3 is made up of 14 amino acids. CDR3 sequence: CASSLIGGVNEQFF. Here the CDR3 DNA reads TGTGCCAGCAGCTTAATAGGGGGCGTCAATGAGCAGTTCTTC.

The chain carries TRBV5-1 and TRBJ2-7; 9 bases line up with TRBD1. Per the germline V gene, CDR1 is SGHRS and CDR2 is YFSETQ. The CDR3 sequence is 14 residues long. The J segment lost 4 bases and the V segment lost 0 bases, leaving 2 bases of the junction unmatched. The CDR3 DNA reads TGCGCCAGCAGCTTGGATGGACAGGGGTACGAGCAGTACTTC. It translates to CASSLDGQGYEQYF.